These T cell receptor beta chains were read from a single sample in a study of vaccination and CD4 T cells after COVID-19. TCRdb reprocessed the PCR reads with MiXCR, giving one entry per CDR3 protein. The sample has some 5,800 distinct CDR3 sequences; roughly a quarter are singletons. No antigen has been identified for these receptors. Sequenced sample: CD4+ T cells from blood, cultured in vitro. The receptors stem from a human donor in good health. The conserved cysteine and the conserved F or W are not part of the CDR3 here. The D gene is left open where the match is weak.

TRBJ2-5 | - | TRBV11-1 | ASSLEGVTVETQY
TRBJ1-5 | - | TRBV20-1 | SARGGGETQPQH
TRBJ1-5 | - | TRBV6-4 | ASKGRDQPQH
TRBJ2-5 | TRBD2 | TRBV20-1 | SARGPGGTSVY
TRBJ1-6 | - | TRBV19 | ATSGQVDSPLH
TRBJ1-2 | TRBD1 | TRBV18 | ASSPGTGGYGYT
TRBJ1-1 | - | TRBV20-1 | SARDTGRTHEAF
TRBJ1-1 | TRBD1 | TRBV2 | ASSVEGAMNTEAF
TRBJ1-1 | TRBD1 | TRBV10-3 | AISGTGSSTEAF
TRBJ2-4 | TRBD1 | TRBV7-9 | ASSLGQGNIQY
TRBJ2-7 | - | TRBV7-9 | ASSFLGSLVHEQY
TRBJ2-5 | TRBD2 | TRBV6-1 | ASSEASGGPETQY
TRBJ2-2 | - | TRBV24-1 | ATSDSMNTGELF
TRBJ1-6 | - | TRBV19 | ASSPNPGLTNSPLH
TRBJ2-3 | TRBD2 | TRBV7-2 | ASSLRAGGTSTDTQY
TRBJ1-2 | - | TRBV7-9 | ASSPNSNPGGYT
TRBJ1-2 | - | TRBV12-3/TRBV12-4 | ASSLAGGWGYT
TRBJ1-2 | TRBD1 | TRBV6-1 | ASSRDRVVYGYT
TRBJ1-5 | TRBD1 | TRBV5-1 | ASRPGQGLFEPQH
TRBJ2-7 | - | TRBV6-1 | ASSERVGGRTYEQY
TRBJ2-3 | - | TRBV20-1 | SALSDRSSTDTQY
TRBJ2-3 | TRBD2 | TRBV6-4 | ASSDSSGGTDTQY
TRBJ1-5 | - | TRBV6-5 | ASSYGSGAPQH
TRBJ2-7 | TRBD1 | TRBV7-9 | ASSPGTGVDYEQY
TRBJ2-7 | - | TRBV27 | ASSDRHPSAYEQY
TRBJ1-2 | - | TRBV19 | ASSPSVGDYGYT